The rows below give T cell receptor beta chains drawn from one sample of a study of cytomegalovirus exposure and HLA in healthy donors. The data were produced by immunoSEQ multiplex PCR, yet TCRdb's version contains in-frame clones alone and is incomplete. The data contain about 150,000 clones, around 78% of them seen just once; the ten biggest clones take up 1.6%. The source material was PBMCs. The receptors originated from a woman under 30 in good health and CMV-seronegative. Each CDR3 is given without its conserved first and last residue. The D gene is left open where the match is weak.

>TRBJ2-1|TRBV28|TRBD2
ASRGTSGAEQF
>TRBJ2-5|TRBV7-7|TRBD1
ASSPGTGMVETQY
>TRBJ1-1|TRBV2|.
ASTVGWGGRAF
>TRBJ2-1|TRBV7-9|TRBD2
ASSLGLAGEQF
>TRBJ1-2|TRBV5-6|.
ASSRGRESYGYT
>TRBJ2-1|TRBV21-1|.
ASSKRLGLADNEQF
>TRBJ1-5|TRBV6-5|TRBD1
ASQFVQGSQPQH
>TRBJ1-2|TRBV28|TRBD1
ASSTAGQHYGYT
>TRBJ1-3|TRBV7-2|.
ASSSTGVSGNTIY
>TRBJ1-1|TRBV30|TRBD1
AWGTGRTEAF
>TRBJ1-1|TRBV7-2|TRBD1
ASSLGGTPGTATQAF
>TRBJ2-3|TRBV25-1|TRBD2
ASSAAASGRAVDTQY
>TRBJ2-1|TRBV30|TRBD1
AWSGQEYNEQF
>TRBJ1-2|TRBV6-5|.
ASSYRPGYYGYT
>TRBJ1-2|TRBV4-3|.
ASSHTRQVTYGYT
>TRBJ1-1|TRBV19|.
ASSTRGGDEAF
>TRBJ2-1|TRBV19|TRBD1
ASSIRDRADEQF
>TRBJ1-2|TRBV7-9|.
ASSTKPAGYGYT
>TRBJ2-1|TRBV28|.
ASSLTGSRSNEQF
>TRBJ2-7|TRBV21-1|.
ASSTKGLARSYEQY
>TRBJ2-1|TRBV4-1|TRBD2
ASSQGVGREGYNEQF
>TRBJ2-3|TRBV9|.
ASSVVGGASTDTQY
>TRBJ1-6|TRBV30|.
ASRGSRNNSPLH
>TRBJ1-5|TRBV4-3|TRBD1
ASSPDRGLNQPQH
>TRBJ1-5|TRBV6-7|.
ASRGTLLHQPQH
>TRBJ1-1|TRBV7-9|.
ASQKTGLGEAF
>TRBJ1-1|TRBV5-1|.
ASSLTGTEAF
>TRBJ2-7|TRBV6-1|.
ASSLNSYSEQY
>TRBJ1-1|TRBV6-5|.
ASSALSTEAF
>TRBJ2-3|TRBV9|.
ASSAGTWDTDTQY
>TRBJ1-2|TRBV4-1|.
ASSQEVGEAGGYT
>TRBJ2-3|TRBV10-1|.
ASSPDIANRY
>TRBJ2-2|TRBV11-3|.
ASSLDFTGTNTGELF
>TRBJ1-3|TRBV12-5|.
ASGLTPGLSGNTIY
>TRBJ1-2|TRBV7-3|TRBD1
ASSPDRGGSYGYT
>TRBJ1-2|TRBV11-3|.
ASSSRAASYGYT
>TRBJ1-2|TRBV21-1|.
ASTVYGYT
>TRBJ1-6|TRBV27|.
ASSPPAGLNSPLH
>TRBJ1-4|TRBV9|.
ASSADSFNEKLF
>TRBJ1-2|TRBV6-1|TRBD1
ASSPLGQYGYT
>TRBJ1-6|TRBV14|.
ASSRDWSSPLH
>TRBJ1-1|TRBV28|.
ASSLGGRENTEAF
>TRBJ1-2|TRBV11-2|.
ASSTGQGLPYGYT
>TRBJ2-7|TRBV5-4|.
ASSLGVISYEQY
>TRBJ2-3|TRBV5-6|TRBD1
ASRWGRGFSTDTQY
>TRBJ1-5|TRBV7-9|.
ASSEDSHQPQH
>TRBJ1-2|TRBV14|TRBD1
ASSPTGVRRYGYT
>TRBJ2-3|TRBV18|TRBD1
ASSQDRGDTQY
>TRBJ1-2|TRBV29-1|TRBD1
SVEEQQGVQSYT
>TRBJ1-1|TRBV4-3|.
ASSQGHSRWQGTEAF
>TRBJ1-5|TRBV12-5|.
ASGLIPGPQH
>TRBJ1-2|TRBV5-6|.
ASSLNQNYGYT